This T cell receptor (beta chain) is from a study of T cells in Graves' hyperthyroidism and ophthalmopathy. This clonotype was seen ten or more times. Its matching antigen is unknown. The CDR3 consists of 12 residues. Germline-derived CDR1 and CDR2 are DFQATT and SNEGSKA (reference sequence). V lost 4 bases, J lost 6 bases, and 13 bases lay in between. Amplified TCR beta CDR3 regions derived from RNA transcripts. A set of HTBI primers served as the primers for a first-round RT-PCR of the TCR CDR3. From the multiplex PCR reads, TCRdb called clonotypes with MiXCR, one entry per CDR3 protein. The repertoire holds 700,000 or so distinct CDR3 sequences, with about 14% as singletons. Study-wide findings and caveats: Ophthalmopathy was model-predicted a median 6.5 months pre-onset.

V is TRBV20-1 and J is TRBJ2-7; D is unresolved. Sequencing was carried out using blood. The receptor was derived from a woman in her forties or fifties with Graves' ophthalmopathy. In DNA, the CDR3 is TGCAGTGCTACGCAGTCCCTAGGCGAGCAGTACTTC. Its translation: CSATQSLGEQYF.